The T cell receptor beta chain described here comes from a study of prognosis after radiotherapy for stage I lung cancer. Amplification of the TCR beta CDR3 (from genomic DNA) was done by two-round multiplex PCR. First-round PCR, the initial amplification, used primers specific to each TRBV and TRBJ gene. TCRdb reanalysed the multiplex PCR reads using MiXCR and keeps one entry per CDR3 protein. The sample yields 15,000 to 20,000 distinct CDR3 sequences, approximately 31% seen once. Sequenced here: PBMCs, sampled before or after stereotactic body radiation therapy (not recorded which). The clonotype originates from a donor at least 50 years old with non-small cell lung cancer.

The DNA for the CDR3 is TGTGCCAGCAGGGGACATTGGTTTTATAATTCACCCCTCCACTTT. It encodes CASRGHWFYNSPLHF. This chain links TRBV6-2 or TRBV6-3 with TRBJ1-6; TRBD1 might be the D (6 bases). CDR1 is MNHEY and CDR2 is SVGEGT in the germline V gene. The CDR3 has 15 amino acids. V gave up 6 bases and J gave up 4 bases, with 13 bases separating them.